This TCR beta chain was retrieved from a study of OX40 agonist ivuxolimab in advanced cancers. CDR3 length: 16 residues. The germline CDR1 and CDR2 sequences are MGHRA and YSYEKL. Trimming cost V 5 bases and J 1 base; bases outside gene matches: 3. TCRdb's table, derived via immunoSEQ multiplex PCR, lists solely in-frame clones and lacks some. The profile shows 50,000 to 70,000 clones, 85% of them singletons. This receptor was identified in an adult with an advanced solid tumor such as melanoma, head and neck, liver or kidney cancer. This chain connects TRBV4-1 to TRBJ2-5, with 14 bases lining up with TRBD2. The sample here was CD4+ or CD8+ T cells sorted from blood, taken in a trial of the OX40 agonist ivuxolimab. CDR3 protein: CASSVGLAGVQETQYF. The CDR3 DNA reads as TGCGCCAGCAGCGTGGGACTAGCGGGAGTCCAAGAGACCCAGTACTTC.